These T cell receptor beta chains were read from a single sample in a study of T-cell reconstitution after alpha-beta-depleted transplantation in children. In TCRdb, the PCR reads were re-called with MiXCR into one record per CDR3 protein. Of about 600,000 distinct CDR3 sequences in the sample, over 10% were seen once. This specimen was PBMCs, mostly from graft donor cells, taken 360 days after TCRalphabeta/CD19-depleted stem cell transplant. These receptors came from a male patient younger than 18 who had a stem cell transplant for acute myeloid leukemia, so the T cells may come from the graft donor. Each CDR3 is given with its conserved first and last residue. The D gene is left open where the match is weak. Size values are once, few and many counts, or a class for expanded clones, and some rows have none.

>few|TRBJ2-7|TRBV2|TRBD2
CASSAASGRLISYEQYF
TGTGCCAGCAGTGCGGCTAGCGGGAGGCTAATCTCCTACGAGCAGTACTTC
>many|TRBJ2-3|TRBV20-1|-
CSARGLADTQYF
TGCAGTGCTAGAGGGTTGGCGGATACGCAGTATTTT
>-|TRBJ1-6|TRBV5-1|-
CASLPSEKDKDSPLHF
TGCGCCAGCCTGCCCTCGGAGAAAGACAAGGATTCACCCCTCCACTTT
>few|TRBJ2-7|TRBV20-1|-
CSADGLSARYEQYF
TGCAGTGCTGACGGACTAAGCGCCCGCTACGAGCAGTACTTC
>-|TRBJ1-6|TRBV3-1|-
CASSPRGGWYNSPLHF
TGTGCCAGCAGCCCTAGGGGGGGCTGGTATAATTCACCCCTCCACTTT
>-|TRBJ2-1|TRBV11-2|TRBD2
CASSMTSGPYNEQFF
TGTGCCAGCAGTATGACTAGCGGTCCCTACAATGAGCAGTTCTTC
>few|TRBJ2-1|TRBV7-2|TRBD2
CASSARTSGGYNEQFF
TGTGCCAGCAGCGCCCGGACTAGCGGGGGTTACAATGAGCAGTTCTTC
>many|TRBJ2-5|TRBV2|-
CASSGGRAQETQYF
TGTGCCAGCAGTGGTGGCAGGGCCCAAGAGACCCAGTACTTC
>many|TRBJ2-7|TRBV29-1|-
CSAGPPREQYF
TGCAGCGCCGGGCCCCCAAGGGAGCAGTACTTC
>many|TRBJ2-1|TRBV12-3/TRBV12-4|-
CASSFRLEGNEQFF
TGTGCCAGCAGTTTCAGGCTAGAAGGCAATGAGCAGTTCTTC
>few|TRBJ2-7|TRBV6-5|-
CASSRGDEQYF
TGTGCCAGCAGCAGAGGGGACGAGCAGTACTTC
>few|TRBJ2-7|TRBV5-1|-
CASRLLEVGEQYF
TGCGCCAGCCGCTTGTTGGAAGTAGGGGAGCAGTACTTC
>-|TRBJ2-7|TRBV5-6|TRBD2
CASSLRGLAGANEQYF
TGTGCCAGCAGCTTGCGGGGACTAGCGGGAGCGAACGAGCAGTACTTC
>few|TRBJ2-3|TRBV18|TRBD2
CASSPAAGGPNTQYF
TGTGCCAGCTCACCGGCAGCGGGAGGGCCAAATACGCAGTATTTT
>many|TRBJ2-2|TRBV5-6|TRBD2
CASSAGTSGSSVAGELFF
TGTGCCAGCAGCGCAGGGACTAGCGGGAGTTCAGTCGCTGGGGAGCTGTTTTTT
>few|TRBJ2-3|TRBV5-5|-
CASSLTRYADTQYF
TGTGCCAGCAGCCTCACTAGGTATGCAGATACGCAGTATTTT
>-|TRBJ2-7|TRBV18|TRBD1
CASSPYGQGSYEQYF
TGTGCCAGCTCACCCTATGGACAGGGTTCCTACGAGCAGTACTTC
>-|TRBJ1-2|TRBV12-3/TRBV12-4|-
CASSLQGIYGYTF
TGTGCCAGCAGTCTGCAGGGGATCTATGGCTACACCTTC
>-|TRBJ2-2|TRBV25-1|TRBD2
CASSAIPGLAGATNTGELFF
TGTGCCAGCAGTGCAATCCCGGGACTAGCGGGAGCTACGAACACCGGGGAGCTGTTTTTT
>few|TRBJ1-2|TRBV29-1|-
CSVEDTVRAFNYGYTF
TGCAGCGTTGAAGATACGGTTCGGGCCTTCAACTATGGCTACACCTTC
>-|TRBJ2-7|TRBV20-1|-
CSARYVRDYEQYF
TGCAGTGCTAGATACGTGAGGGACTACGAGCAGTACTTC
>many|TRBJ2-2|TRBV29-1|-
CSVSKTGNTGELFF
TGCAGCGTTTCTAAGACAGGGAACACCGGGGAGCTGTTTTTT
>once|TRBJ2-7|TRBV7-6|TRBD1
CASSSVPQGVEQYF
TGTGCCAGCAGCTCTGTTCCCCAGGGGGTCGAGCAGTACTTC
>many|TRBJ2-7|TRBV28|-
CASSLYRGPNYEQYF
TGTGCCAGCAGTTTATACCGGGGTCCCAACTACGAGCAGTACTTC
>-|TRBJ2-3|TRBV20-1|-
CSANRGRGDTQYF
TGCAGTGCTAATAGGGGCCGAGGGGATACGCAGTATTTT
>many|TRBJ2-7|TRBV20-1|TRBD1
CSASGRTGHGEQYF
TGCAGTGCTAGCGGAAGGACAGGCCATGGGGAGCAGTACTTC
>many|TRBJ1-1|TRBV7-2|-
CASSLVGKGFQAFF
TGTGCCAGCAGCTTAGTCGGAAAGGGTTTTCAAGCTTTCTTT
>few|TRBJ2-5|TRBV15|-
CATSRGGLRETQYF
TGTGCCACCAGCAGAGGGGGGCTGCGAGAGACCCAGTACTTC
>few|TRBJ2-7|TRBV4-2|TRBD2
CASSRSGTSGLYEQYF
TGTGCCAGCAGCCGATCCGGGACTAGCGGACTTTACGAGCAGTACTTC
>-|TRBJ2-1|TRBV18|TRBD1
CASSPTGTLPYNEQFF
TGTGCCAGCTCACCGACAGGGACACTTCCCTACAATGAGCAGTTCTTC
>few|TRBJ2-7|TRBV14|TRBD2
CASSQEVRASGRLYEQYF
TGTGCCAGCAGCCAAGAAGTGAGGGCTAGCGGTCGTCTCTACGAGCAGTACTTC
>-|TRBJ2-7|TRBV3-1|-
CASSLWTSGSGSGEQYF
TGTGCCAGCAGCCTATGGACCTCGGGTAGCGGATCGGGCGAGCAGTACTTC
>few|TRBJ2-3|TRBV28|TRBD2
CASSSFKAGGLTDTQYF
TGTGCCAGCAGTTCTTTCAAGGCGGGAGGTCTCACAGATACGCAGTATTTT
>many|TRBJ2-3|TRBV20-1|-
CSASWPSSSTDTQYF
TGCAGTGCTAGCTGGCCCAGCTCTAGCACAGATACGCAGTATTTT
>few|TRBJ2-7|TRBV21-1|-
CAPIRDEQYF
TGTGCCCCCATACGAGACGAGCAGTACTTC
>few|TRBJ2-4|TRBV28|-
CASSLPLGEGIAKNIQYF
TGTGCCAGCAGTCTCCCCCTTGGAGAGGGCATAGCCAAAAACATTCAGTACTTC
>-|TRBJ2-7|TRBV10-3|-
CAISAWGSHKDEQYF
TGTGCCATCAGTGCGTGGGGAAGTCATAAAGACGAGCAGTACTTC
>many|TRBJ2-1|TRBV29-1|-
CSVEGRGYFNEQFF
TGCAGCGTTGAAGGAAGAGGTTATTTCAATGAGCAGTTCTTC
>-|TRBJ2-5|TRBV7-2|TRBD1
CASSPDRLRETQYF
TGTGCCAGCAGCCCGGACAGGCTTCGAGAGACCCAGTACTTC
>many|TRBJ1-3|TRBV6-5|TRBD1
CASSYSWTGLEGNTIYF
TGTGCCAGCAGTTACTCGTGGACAGGCTTGGAAGGAAACACCATATATTTT
>-|TRBJ2-7|TRBV11-2|TRBD2
CASSLEAGGLLNVYEQYF
TGTGCCAGCAGCTTAGAAGCGGGAGGGTTACTGAATGTCTACGAGCAGTACTTC
>few|TRBJ2-7|TRBV7-9|-
CASSFQGLGEQYF
TGTGCCAGCAGCTTTCAGGGGCTGGGTGAGCAGTACTTC
>-|TRBJ2-3|TRBV10-3|TRBD2
CAISGKPGLAGTDTQYF
TGTGCCATCAGTGGGAAACCGGGACTAGCGGGCACAGATACGCAGTATTTT
>few|TRBJ1-1|TRBV29-1|-
CSVARNTEAFF
TGCAGCGTAGCTAGGAACACTGAAGCTTTCTTT
>few|TRBJ2-5|TRBV5-1|TRBD1
CASSLSWDSQETQYF
TGCGCCAGCAGCTTGTCCTGGGACAGCCAAGAGACCCAGTACTTC
>few|TRBJ2-3|TRBV10-3|-
CAVGFTDTQYF
TGTGCCGTCGGTTTCACAGATACGCAGTATTTT
>-|TRBJ1-1|TRBV7-9|-
CASSLVGPPRNTEAFF
TGTGCCAGCAGCTTAGTGGGACCTCCCCGGAACACTGAAGCTTTCTTT
>few|TRBJ2-1|TRBV4-2|TRBD2
CASSHSGTSGNNEQFF
TGTGCCAGCAGCCATTCCGGGACTAGCGGGAACAATGAGCAGTTCTTC
>-|TRBJ2-1|TRBV6-1|TRBD2
CASSRGTSGVSDNEQFF
TGTGCCAGCAGTAGGGGGACTAGCGGGGTCTCTGACAATGAGCAGTTCTTC
>few|TRBJ2-1|TRBV7-2|TRBD1
CASSLEGTGGSYRHF
TGTGCCAGCAGCTTAGAAGGGACAGGGGGATCCTACAGACACTTC
>-|TRBJ2-3|TRBV7-9|TRBD2
CASSAFRGRTDTQYF
TGTGCCAGCAGCGCCTTTCGCGGGAGGACAGATACGCAGTATTTT
>few|TRBJ2-1|TRBV24-1|-
CATSDHNEQFF
TGTGCCACCAGTGATCACAATGAGCAGTTCTTC
>many|TRBJ2-6|TRBV5-1|-
CASSLGTAGANVLTF
TGCGCCAGCAGCTTAGGTACAGCGGGGGCCAACGTCCTGACTTTC
>many|TRBJ2-5|TRBV29-1|-
CSVCPEGEMYQETQYF
TGCAGCGTGTGTCCCGAAGGGGAGATGTACCAAGAGACCCAGTACTTC
>few|TRBJ2-1|TRBV20-1|-
CSAREPRNYNEQFF
TGCAGTGCTAGAGAGCCCAGGAATTACAATGAGCAGTTCTTC
>many|TRBJ2-1|TRBV15|-
CATGGESYNEQFF
TGTGCCACCGGGGGAGAATCCTACAATGAGCAGTTCTTC
>many|TRBJ2-2|TRBV24-1|-
CATSTPGPTNTGELFF
TGTGCCACCAGTACCCCGGGACCGACGAACACCGGGGAGCTGTTTTTT